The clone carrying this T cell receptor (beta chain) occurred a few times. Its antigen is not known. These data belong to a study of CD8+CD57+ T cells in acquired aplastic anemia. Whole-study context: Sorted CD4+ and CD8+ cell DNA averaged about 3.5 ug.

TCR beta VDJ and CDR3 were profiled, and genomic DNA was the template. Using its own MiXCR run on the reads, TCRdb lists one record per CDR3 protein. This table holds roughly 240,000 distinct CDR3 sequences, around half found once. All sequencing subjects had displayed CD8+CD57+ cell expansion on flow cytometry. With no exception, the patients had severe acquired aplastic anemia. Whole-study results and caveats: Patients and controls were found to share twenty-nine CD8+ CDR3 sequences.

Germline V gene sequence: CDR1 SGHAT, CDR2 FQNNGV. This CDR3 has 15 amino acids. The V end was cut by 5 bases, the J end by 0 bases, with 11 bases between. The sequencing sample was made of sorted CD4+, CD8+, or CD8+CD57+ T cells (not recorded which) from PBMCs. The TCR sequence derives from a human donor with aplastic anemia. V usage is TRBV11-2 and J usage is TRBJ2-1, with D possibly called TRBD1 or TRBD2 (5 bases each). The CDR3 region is CASSPEGSSYNEQFF. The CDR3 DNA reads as TGTGCCAGCAGCCCCGAGGGGAGCTCCTACAATGAGCAGTTCTTC.